This entry is about one TCR beta chain. This clonotype was detected many times. Its antigen is not yet known. Per-nucleotide qualities are absent, and no much larger clonotype sits a single base away. Reading the label with the study, this specimen's time point is: newly diagnosed GD, antithyroid drugs for less than 3 months. RNA was extracted from PBMCs in TRIzol for both TCR sequencing and RNA sequencing. The diagnosis of Graves' disease was made according to American Thyroid Association guidelines. Recruitment of patients was carried out at an endocrinology department in Xi'an, China. Each patient gave about 9.1 milliliters of peripheral blood, collected in an EDTA anticoagulant tube. PBMCs were isolated by Ficoll Paque Plus density gradient separation without further T cell sorting. An Agilent 2100 Bioanalyzer and agarose gel were used to check RNA quality, and a NanoDrop 2000 was used to measure RNA concentration.

This entry comes from a study of regulatory T cells in long-lasting Graves disease (dated by TCRdb to about 2021). About the full investigation: Patients with newly diagnosed Graves' disease had been on antithyroid drugs for under 3 months. This study used TCR sequencing and RNA sequencing of peripheral blood to compare persistent Graves' disease patients against newly diagnosed Graves' disease patients. The study took place in China and was registered as a clinical trial. TCR sequencing covered some 13 persistent and 20 or so newly diagnosed Graves' disease patients, some 33 samples in total. Overall study results and their limits: Only peripheral blood was studied, because thyroid tissue, the primary lesion, was inaccessible. The small sample size was acknowledged by the authors as a limitation that may reduce accuracy. Only the TCR beta chain was sequenced and analyzed. Persistent patients shared more public clonotypes among themselves (approximately 2,500) than newly diagnosed patients did (approximately 970). Compared with newly diagnosed patients, patients with persistent Graves' disease had lower TCR Shannon entropy and fewer highly expanded clones, which suggests clonal expansion.

The protocol used for the library was multiplex PCR. Sequencer: Illumina HiSeq 4000. To build TCR beta libraries, CDR3 regions were amplified by Arm-PCR using iRepertoire HTBI primers. Before sequencing, the PCR products underwent gel purification. The published analysis was carried out like this. Gene usage analysis of CDR3 amino acid clonotypes relied on the 55 to 80 TRBV and 13 to 15 TRBJ segments identified across samples. COPE and FqMerger were used to merge the filtered high-quality paired reads into contigs. BLAST was used to align contigs to the IMGT TRBV, TRBD and TRBJ reference genes, and CDR3 was defined following IMGT. Any clonotype with a frequency above 0.1% was classified as a highly expanded clone. Shannon entropy was used to measure repertoire diversity, and the Gini coefficient was used to measure V-J evenness. Clonotypes shared by more than one individual were considered public. TCRdb handled the public reads itself, with Q25 trimming in fastp and clone calling in MiXCR, and kept productive beta chains. Records with the same CDR3 protein are collapsed into one entry carrying the most frequent genes and DNA. What appears here as the V and J calls and clone size reflects TCRdb's work, not the paper's. This sample comprises roughly 430,000 distinct CDR3 sequences, roughly 15% of them detected only once. The top ten clonotypes cover roughly a tenth of the sample.

The same sample was also studied in work on T cells in Graves' hyperthyroidism and ophthalmopathy. The second study's paper adds: Stable Graves' hyperthyroidism was defined as no progression to ophthalmopathy during 18 months of follow-up. The hyperthyroidism patients were between 18 and 65 years old and newly diagnosed, with a disease duration of less than 2 months. Any patient with an uncontrolled infection, another autoimmune disease, pregnancy or lactation was excluded. Diagnoses relied on clinical symptoms, serum thyroxine and TRAb, thyroid ultrasound and orbital computed tomography. The first round of RT-PCR for the TCR CDR3 was performed with the HTBI primer set and the Qiagen OneStep RT-PCR kit. Most expanded thyroid clonotypes (frequency above 0.001) were also detected in blood, a finding suggesting that blood repertoires may reflect thyroid immune responses. A 13 V-J signature model separated ophthalmopathy from stable hyperthyroidism, with around 91% sensitivity and 81.08% specificity in cross-validation and 80%/75% in testing. In validation, the model predicted progression to ophthalmopathy with 65% to 71% sensitivity and around 72% specificity, a median of approximately 6.5 months before onset. To identify distinguishing TCR V-J signatures, a discovery cohort of around 100 patients was used, comprising 40 to 45 with Graves' ophthalmopathy and some 60 with stable Graves' hyperthyroidism. Prospective prediction of ophthalmopathy was tested in an independent validation cohort consisting of roughly 19 hyperthyroidism patients and some 16 patients who later progressed to ophthalmopathy. The approximately 90 discovery patients were divided at random into training and test sets in a 7:3 ratio. In addition, the study compared T-cell repertoires in thyroid tissue and in blood from several Graves' hyperthyroidism patients. After sampling, hyperthyroidism patients received methimazole starting at 30 mg daily, and ophthalmopathy patients received high-dose intravenous methylprednisolone. A second multiplex PCR round built the libraries, followed by size selection and purification. Sequencing of the libraries was done on an Illumina HiSeq2000 using paired-end 100 bp reads. SOAPnuke was used to process the raw data, removing reads that contained adapters or uncalled bases, had a mean Phred below 15, or lacked an exact match to the constant primer or identifier. High-quality paired reads were merged using COPE v1.2.5, and each unique nucleotide sequence was defined as a clonotype. Clonotypes were aligned to IMGT TRBV, TRBD and TRBJ reference segments using MiTCR v1.1. The analysis included only V-J combinations with a frequency above 0.0001, which together covered roughly 99% of the repertoires. The TCS score was defined as the ratio of F50 (clonal expansion) to E x V (chaos), calculated using BLOSUM62-based TCRdist between CDR3 peptides within each V-J. Welch's t-statistics and random forest reduced approximately 520 V-J features to 13, which were used in a naive Bayes classifier (R e1071). Sample size was not statistically predetermined, and blinding of investigators to group allocation was not performed. The paper describes TCR Vbeta CDR3 sequencing of 140 or so peripheral blood samples, made up of 40 to 45 ophthalmopathy patients, 70 to 80 hyperthyroidism patients and around 17 progressor patients.

The receptor comes from a woman in her 30s with Graves disease. Donor details come from another sample of the same person, matched by shared clones. Sequences were derived from peripheral blood mononuclear cells (PBMCs), sampled at new diagnosis, from a patient treated with antithyroid drugs.

In nucleotides, the sequence is TGTGCCAGCAGCTTAGAATCAGAGGGATTGGGCACAGATACGCAGTATTTT. Translated, it reads CASSLESEGLGTDTQYF. The chain links TRBV7-9 with TRBJ2-3; D gene: possibly TRBD2, on 5 matching bases. The CDR3, cysteine through phenylalanine, is 17 amino acids long. Of the read, only the CDR3 DNA is kept; its 51 bases are in frame from base 1. The germline V gene (reference sequence) specifies SEHNR as CDR1 and FQNEAQ as CDR2. V was cut back by 1 base and J by 1 base, leaving a gap of 15 bases between them.